This T cell receptor (beta chain) originates from a study of blood T cell repertoires in COVID-19. Only in-frame clones appear in the TCRdb table, and some are missing; sequencing was by immunoSEQ multiplex PCR. Of a few hundred thousand clones listed, about nine tenths are singletons. CDR1 is SGHTA and CDR2 is FQGNSA in the germline V gene. CDR3 length equals 14 residues. The junction had 4 bases not matched to a gene; V was cut back by 5 bases and J by 3 bases. What was sequenced was PBMCs or T cells enriched from blood (not recorded which). The chain carries TRBV7-2 and TRBJ2-1; 7 bases agree with TRBD2. The receptor was isolated from a woman between 40 and 50 years old with acute COVID-19. As DNA, the CDR3 is TGTGCCAGCAGCCGCGGGGGTAGCTACAATGAGCAGTTCTTC. This sequence encodes CASSRGGSYNEQFF.